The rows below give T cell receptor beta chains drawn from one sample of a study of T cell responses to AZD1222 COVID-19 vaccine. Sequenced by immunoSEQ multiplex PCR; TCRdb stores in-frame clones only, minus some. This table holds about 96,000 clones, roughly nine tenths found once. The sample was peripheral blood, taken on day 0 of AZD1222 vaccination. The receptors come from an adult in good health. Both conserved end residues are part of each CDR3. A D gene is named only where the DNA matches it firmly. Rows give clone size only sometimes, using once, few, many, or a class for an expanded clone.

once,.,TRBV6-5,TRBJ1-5,TGTGCCAGCAGTTACGACCATAGCAATCAGCCCCAGCATTTT,CASSYDHSNQPQHF
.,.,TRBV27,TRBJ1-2,TGTGCCAGCAGGGGTACCGGAGACTATGGCTACACCTTC,CASRGTGDYGYTF
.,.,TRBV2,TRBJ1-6,TGTGCCAGCAGGGAGACGGCCGAGGAGTCACCCCTCCACTTT,CASRETAEESPLHF
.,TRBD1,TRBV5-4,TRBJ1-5,TGTGCCAGCAGCGGGGGGGACAGAGATCAGCCCCAGCATTTT,CASSGGDRDQPQHF
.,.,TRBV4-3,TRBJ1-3,TGCGCCAGCAGCCAACTTCCTCTGGCCAGGCCTGGAAACACCATATATTTT,CASSQLPLARPGNTIYF
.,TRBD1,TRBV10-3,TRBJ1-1,TGTGCCATCAGTGAGGAGGGACAGGGGAAGACTGAAGCTTTCTTT,CAISEEGQGKTEAFF
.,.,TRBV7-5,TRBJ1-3,TGTGCCAGAAGCTTAAACGGGCTAGGGCCAAACACCATATATTTT,CARSLNGLGPNTIYF
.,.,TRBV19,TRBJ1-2,TGTGCCAGTGGCAGATTCACCTATGGCTACACCTTC,CASGRFTYGYTF
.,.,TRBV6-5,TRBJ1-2,TGTGCCAGCAGGATAGGAACAGGGACCTATGGCTACACCTTC,CASRIGTGTYGYTF
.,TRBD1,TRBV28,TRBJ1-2,TGTGCCAGCAGTTCCCCCGGGACAGGGGGAATCGGCACCTTC,CASSSPGTGGIGTF
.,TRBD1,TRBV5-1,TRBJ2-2,TGCGCCAGCAGCTTGGCGGGACAGGGCAACACCGGGGAGCTGTTTTTT,CASSLAGQGNTGELFF
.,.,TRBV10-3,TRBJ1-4,TGTGCCATCAGTGAGAGGGGTATTAATGAAAAACTGTTTTTT,CAISERGINEKLFF
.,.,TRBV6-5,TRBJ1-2,TGTGCCACCAAGAGAGGGAATACGGGCTATGGCTACACCTTC,CATKRGNTGYGYTF
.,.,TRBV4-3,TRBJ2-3,TGCGCCAGCAGCCAAGCCGGCCGTAGCACAGATACGCAGTATTTT,CASSQAGRSTDTQYF
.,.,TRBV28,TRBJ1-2,TGTGCCAGCAGTTCTTTCAAACGAAGTCATAACTATGGCTACACCTTC,CASSSFKRSHNYGYTF
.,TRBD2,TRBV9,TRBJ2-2,TGTGCCAGCAGCGTAGGAGCAGGGGGACTAGCGTGGTCCGGGGAGCTGTTTTTT,CASSVGAGGLAWSGELFF
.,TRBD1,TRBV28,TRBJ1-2,TGTGCCAGCAGTTTGGGGGACAGCCTCTCCTATGGCTACACCTTC,CASSLGDSLSYGYTF
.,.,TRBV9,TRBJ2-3,TGTGCCAGCAGCGTAGACGTTTCCACAGATACGCAGTATTTT,CASSVDVSTDTQYF
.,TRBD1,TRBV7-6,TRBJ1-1,TGTGCCAGCAGCCATGACAGGGGGAAGGCTTTCTTT,CASSHDRGKAFF
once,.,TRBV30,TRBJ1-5,TGTGCCTGGAATCTTCAGGGTGATCAGCCCCAGCATTTT,CAWNLQGDQPQHF
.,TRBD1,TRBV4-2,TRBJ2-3,TGTGCCAGCAGCCCCCGACAGGGGGCGGCAGATACGCAGTATTTT,CASSPRQGAADTQYF
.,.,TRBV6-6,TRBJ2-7,TGTGCCAGCAGTTACGAGGGGTCCTACGAGCAGTACTTC,CASSYEGSYEQYF
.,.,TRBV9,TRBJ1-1,TGTGCCAGCAGCGTAGTTGGGCTCGGGAACACTGAAGCTTTCTTT,CASSVVGLGNTEAFF
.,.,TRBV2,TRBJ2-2,TGTGCCAGCAAGGAGGATACGGGCGGGGAGCTGTTTTTT,CASKEDTGGELFF
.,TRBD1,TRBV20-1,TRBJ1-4,TGCAGTGCTAGTACCAGGGGGAATGAAAAACTGTTTTTT,CSASTRGNEKLFF
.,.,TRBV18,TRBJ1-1,TGTGCCAGCTCACCAAGCCAGGAAAAAAACACTGAAGCTTTCTTT,CASSPSQEKNTEAFF
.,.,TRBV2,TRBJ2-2,TGTGCCAGCAGTGGGTCCGGGGAGCTGTTTTTT,CASSGSGELFF
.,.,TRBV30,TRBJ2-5,TGTGCCTGGGCCGGGATCCTTTTTGGGGAGACCCAGTACTTC,CAWAGILFGETQYF
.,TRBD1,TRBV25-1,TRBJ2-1,TGTGCCAGCAGTGGTCAGGGACAGGGGGCGGACAATGAGCAGTTCTTC,CASSGQGQGADNEQFF
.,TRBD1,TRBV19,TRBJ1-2,TGTGCCAGTAGTCCACAGGGCAGGGGGTACTATGGCTACACCTTC,CASSPQGRGYYGYTF
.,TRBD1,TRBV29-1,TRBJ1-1,TGCAGCGTCGTGGGACAGGGGAACATTGAAGCTTTCTTT,CSVVGQGNIEAFF
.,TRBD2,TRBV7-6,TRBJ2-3,TGTGCCAGCAGCTTAGCGGCGGGGGGGAGCACAGATACGCAGTATTTT,CASSLAAGGSTDTQYF
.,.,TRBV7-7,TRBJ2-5,TGTGCTAGCAGCCCTAGGGGCCCGGGGACCCAGTACTTC,CASSPRGPGTQYF
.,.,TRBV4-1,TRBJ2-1,TGCGCCAGCAGCCAAGATGGCGGGGGCCCAACAAGCTCCTACAATGAGCAGTTCTTC,CASSQDGGGPTSSYNEQFF
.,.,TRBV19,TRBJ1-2,TGTGCCAGTCAAGGGGCTTACTATGGCTACACCTTC,CASQGAYYGYTF
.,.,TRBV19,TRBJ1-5,TGTGCCAGTAGCAAGGGGGGTCAGCCCCAGCATTTT,CASSKGGQPQHF
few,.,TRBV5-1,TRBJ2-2,TGCGCCAGCAGCTTGGTAGGGGCCCTATCGAACACCGGGGAGCTGTTTTTT,CASSLVGALSNTGELFF